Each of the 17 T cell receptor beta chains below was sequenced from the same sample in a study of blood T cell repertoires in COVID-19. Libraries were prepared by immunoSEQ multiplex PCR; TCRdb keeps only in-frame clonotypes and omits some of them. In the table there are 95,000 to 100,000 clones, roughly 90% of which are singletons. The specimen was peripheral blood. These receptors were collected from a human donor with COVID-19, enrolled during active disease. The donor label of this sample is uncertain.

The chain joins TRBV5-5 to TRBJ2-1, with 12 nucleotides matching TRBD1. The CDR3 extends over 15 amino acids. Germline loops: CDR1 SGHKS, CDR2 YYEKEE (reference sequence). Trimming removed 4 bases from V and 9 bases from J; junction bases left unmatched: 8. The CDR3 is CASSRPGQGASEQFF. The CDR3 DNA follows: TGTGCCAGCAGCAGACCGGGACAGGGGGCGTCTGAGCAGTTCTTC.

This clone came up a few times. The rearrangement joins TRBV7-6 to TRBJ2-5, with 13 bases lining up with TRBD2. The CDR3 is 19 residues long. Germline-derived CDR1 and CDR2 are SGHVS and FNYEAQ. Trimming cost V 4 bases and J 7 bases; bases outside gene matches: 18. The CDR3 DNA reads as TGTGCCAGCAGCTCCTCAGGGTCCGGACTAGCGGGAGTTTCGGGGACCCAGTACTTC. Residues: CASSSSGSGLAGVSGTQYF.

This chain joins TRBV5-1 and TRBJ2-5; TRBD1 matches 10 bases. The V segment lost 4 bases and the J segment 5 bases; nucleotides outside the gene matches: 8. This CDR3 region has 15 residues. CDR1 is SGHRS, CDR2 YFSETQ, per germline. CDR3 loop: CASSIAGQGMETQYF. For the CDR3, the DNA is TGCGCCAGCAGCATAGCGGGACAGGGGATGGAGACCCAGTACTTC.

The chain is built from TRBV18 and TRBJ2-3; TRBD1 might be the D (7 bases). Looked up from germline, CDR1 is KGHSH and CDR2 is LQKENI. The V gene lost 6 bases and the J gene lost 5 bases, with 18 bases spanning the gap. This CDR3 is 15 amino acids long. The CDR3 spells CASSKGQPGEDTQYF. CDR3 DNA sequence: TGTGCCAGCTCTAAGGGACAGCCGGGAGAAGATACGCAGTATTTT. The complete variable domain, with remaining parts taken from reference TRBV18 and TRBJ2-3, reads NAGVMQNPRHLVRRRGQEARLRCSPMKGHSHVYWYRQLPEEGLKFMVYLQKENIIDESGMPKERFSAEFPKEGPSILRIQQVVRGDSAAYFCASSKGQPGEDTQYFGPGTRLTVL.

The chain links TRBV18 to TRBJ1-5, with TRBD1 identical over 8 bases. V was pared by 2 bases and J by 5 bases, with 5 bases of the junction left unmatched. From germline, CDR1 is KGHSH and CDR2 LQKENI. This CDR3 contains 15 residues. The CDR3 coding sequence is TGTGCCAGCTCACCAAGGACAGGGAACGATCAGCCCCAGCATTTT. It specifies CASSPRTGNDQPQHF.

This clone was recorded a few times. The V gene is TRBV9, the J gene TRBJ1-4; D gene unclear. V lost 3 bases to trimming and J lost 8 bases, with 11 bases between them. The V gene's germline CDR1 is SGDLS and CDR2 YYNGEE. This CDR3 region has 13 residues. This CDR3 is CASSAALGEKLFF. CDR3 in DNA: TGTGCCAGCAGCGCAGCTCTAGGAGAAAAACTGTTTTTT.

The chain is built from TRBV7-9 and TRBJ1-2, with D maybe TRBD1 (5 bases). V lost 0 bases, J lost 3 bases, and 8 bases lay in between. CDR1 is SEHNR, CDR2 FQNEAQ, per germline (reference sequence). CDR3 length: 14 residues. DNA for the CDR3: TGTGCCAGCAGCTTAGCCGGGGGTCACTATGGCTACACCTTC. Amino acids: CASSLAGGHYGYTF.

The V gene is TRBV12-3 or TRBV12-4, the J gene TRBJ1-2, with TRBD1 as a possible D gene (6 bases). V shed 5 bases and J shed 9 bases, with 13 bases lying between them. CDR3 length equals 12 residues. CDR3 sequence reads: CASSTYRESYTF. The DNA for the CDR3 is TGTGCCAGCAGTACCTACAGGGAGAGCTACACCTTC.

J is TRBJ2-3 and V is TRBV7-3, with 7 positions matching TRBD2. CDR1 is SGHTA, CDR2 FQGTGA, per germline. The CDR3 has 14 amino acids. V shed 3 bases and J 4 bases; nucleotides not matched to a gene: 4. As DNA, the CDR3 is TGTGCCAGCAGCTTGGGCGGGAGTGCAGATACGCAGTATTTT. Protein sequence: CASSLGGSADTQYF.

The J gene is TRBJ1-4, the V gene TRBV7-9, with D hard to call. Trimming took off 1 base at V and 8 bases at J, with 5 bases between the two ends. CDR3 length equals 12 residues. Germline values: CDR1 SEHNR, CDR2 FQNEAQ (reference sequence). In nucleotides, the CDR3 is TGTGCCAGCAGCTTAGGTAGCGAAAAACTGTTTTTT. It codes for CASSLGSEKLFF.

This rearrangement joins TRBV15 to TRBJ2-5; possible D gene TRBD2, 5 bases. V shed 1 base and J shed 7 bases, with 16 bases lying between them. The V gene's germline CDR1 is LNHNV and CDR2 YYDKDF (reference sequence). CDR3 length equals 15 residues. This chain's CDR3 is CATSRVQASEGTQYF. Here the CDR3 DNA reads TGTGCCACCAGCAGAGTTCAGGCGTCAGAGGGGACCCAGTACTTC.

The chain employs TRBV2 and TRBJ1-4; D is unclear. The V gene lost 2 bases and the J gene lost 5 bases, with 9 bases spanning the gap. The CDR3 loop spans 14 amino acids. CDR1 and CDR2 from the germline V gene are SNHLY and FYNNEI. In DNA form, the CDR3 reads TGTGCCAGCAGTGAACAGGTATTCAATGAAAAACTGTTTTTT. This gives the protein CASSEQVFNEKLFF.

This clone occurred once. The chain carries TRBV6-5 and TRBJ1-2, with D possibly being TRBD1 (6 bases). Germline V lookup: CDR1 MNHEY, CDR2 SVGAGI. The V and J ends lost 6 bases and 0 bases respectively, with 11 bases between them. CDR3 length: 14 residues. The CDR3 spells CASRASGANYGYTF. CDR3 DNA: TGTGCCAGCAGAGCCTCAGGGGCTAACTATGGCTACACCTTC.

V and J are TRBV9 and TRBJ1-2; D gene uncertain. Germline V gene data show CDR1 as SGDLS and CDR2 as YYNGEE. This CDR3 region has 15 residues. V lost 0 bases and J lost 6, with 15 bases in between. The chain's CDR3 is CASSVDGSVWDGYTF. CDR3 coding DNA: TGTGCCAGCAGCGTAGACGGGAGTGTTTGGGATGGCTACACCTTC.

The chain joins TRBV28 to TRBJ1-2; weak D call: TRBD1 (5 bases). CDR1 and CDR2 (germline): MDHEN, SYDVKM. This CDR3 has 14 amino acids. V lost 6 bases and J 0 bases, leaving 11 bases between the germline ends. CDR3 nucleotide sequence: TGTGCCAGCAGGTGGGGGGTTACTAACTATGGCTACACCTTC. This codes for CASRWGVTNYGYTF.

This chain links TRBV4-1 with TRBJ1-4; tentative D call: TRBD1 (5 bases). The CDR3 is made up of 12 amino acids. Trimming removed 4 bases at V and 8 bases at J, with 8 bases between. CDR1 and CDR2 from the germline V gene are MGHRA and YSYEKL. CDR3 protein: CASSRAGEKLFF. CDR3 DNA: TGCGCCAGCAGCCGAGCAGGGGAAAAACTGTTTTTT.

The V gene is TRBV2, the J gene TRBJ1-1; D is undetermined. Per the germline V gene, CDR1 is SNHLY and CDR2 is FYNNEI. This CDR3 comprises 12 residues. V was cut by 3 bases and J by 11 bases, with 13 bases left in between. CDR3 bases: TGTGCCAGCAGTGAGGGCAGCCTAAGGGCTTTCTTT. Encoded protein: CASSEGSLRAFF.